The clone carrying this T cell receptor (beta chain) was recorded a few times. The antigen is undetermined. The data were obtained in a study of post-analysis software for immune sequencing data. Unique molecular identifiers were present in the TCR beta cDNA libraries. TCRdb ran MiXCR on the PCR reads and lists one entry per CDR3 protein. The top ten clones hold approximately 4.5% of a sample with under 900,000 distinct CDR3 sequences, under 70% of them seen once. There are 18 residues in the CDR3. V lost 7 bases and J 3 bases, leaving 28 bases between the germline ends. Germline CDR1 reads MNHNS; CDR2 reads SASEGT. Whole-study findings and limits: Among 4 or 5 TRBV segments more frequent in patients than controls were TRBV5-6, TRBV5-1 and TRBV20-1. A significant reduction in normalized Chao1 diversity was observed in multiple sclerosis patients versus controls.

V gene TRBV6-1 combines with J gene TRBJ2-7; D may correspond to TRBD1 or TRBD2 (11 bases each). The receptor's source is a girl aged 5-17 years with multiple sclerosis. Sequences were obtained from blood. CDR3 coding DNA: TGTGCCAGCAAAAGGACAGGGGGCACTAGCGGGAGTAGCTACGAGCAGTACTTC. Its translation: CASKRTGGTSGSSYEQYF.